The following is a TCR beta chain sequence with its context. TCRdb keeps only in-frame clones here, not all; method: immunoSEQ multiplex PCR. The top ten clones hold over 1.1% of a sample with 20,000 to 25,000 clones, approximately 78% of them seen once. The source of the sample is a study of OX40 agonist ivuxolimab in advanced cancers. At the level of the study: The study reported partial responses in three patients: one hepatocellular carcinoma, two cutaneous melanoma.

Prior autoimmune disease or systemic immunosuppression barred patients. The CDR3 extends over 15 amino acids. The chain links TRBV21-1 to TRBJ2-7; no check of the table's D call, TRBD2, against the DNA was made. TRBV21-1 is flagged as a pseudogene. This receptor was obtained from an adult with an advanced solid tumor such as melanoma, head and neck, liver or kidney cancer. The material sequenced was CD4+ or CD8+ T cells sorted from blood, taken in a trial of the OX40 agonist ivuxolimab. The CDR3 nucleotides read TGTGCCAGCTCGAAGGAGGCAAACCGTACCTACGAGCAGTACTTC. It translates to CASSKEANRTYEQYF.